The rows below give T cell receptor beta chains drawn from one sample of a study of blood T cell repertoires in COVID-19. Measured with immunoSEQ multiplex PCR; TCRdb has only the in-frame clones, and not every one. The repertoire holds tens of thousands of clones, around 90% seen once, with 7% to 8.5% in the top ten. The specimen was peripheral blood. The receptors stem from a woman in her 70s with acute or convalescent COVID-19. Both conserved end residues are part of each CDR3. Fields, in order: D gene, V gene, CDR3 protein. The D gene is left open where the match is weak.

D gene: TRBD1
V gene: TRBV27
CDR3 protein: CASSLGTGNYGYTF

D gene: TRBD1
V gene: TRBV24-1
CDR3 protein: CATSPGTGVEEKLFF

D gene: TRBD1
V gene: TRBV10-1
CDR3 protein: CASSGGDRGYGTQYF

D gene: TRBD1
V gene: TRBV24-1
CDR3 protein: CATSDSRGDTQYF

D gene: NA
V gene: TRBV5-1
CDR3 protein: CASSLGLINSGNTIYF

D gene: NA
V gene: TRBV29-1
CDR3 protein: CSTSGPTTRETQYF

D gene: NA
V gene: TRBV7-2
CDR3 protein: CASSPQGSGGLKTQYF

D gene: NA
V gene: TRBV3-1/TRBV3-2
CDR3 protein: CASGTGGAAFF

D gene: TRBD1
V gene: TRBV18
CDR3 protein: CASSPGQGQGYTF

D gene: TRBD2
V gene: TRBV28
CDR3 protein: CASSFLWGEGLSVTSSYNEQFF

D gene: NA
V gene: TRBV19
CDR3 protein: CASSIASTAEAFF

D gene: TRBD2
V gene: TRBV19
CDR3 protein: CASSIPSSGRAYNEQFF

D gene: NA
V gene: TRBV9
CDR3 protein: CASSVEWRGSYEQYF